The 24 T cell receptor beta chains listed next were all sequenced from one sample in a study of blood T cell repertoires in COVID-19. Method: immunoSEQ multiplex PCR; TCRdb's copy keeps in-frame clones and lacks some. The repertoire has about 74,000 clones, about four fifths of them found once; the top ten carry around 35%. What was sequenced was peripheral blood. All receptors derive from a man in his 70s with acute or convalescent COVID-19.

This sequence joins TRBV2 and TRBJ2-7; D perhaps matches TRBD2 (5 bases). Germline CDR1 SNHLY, CDR2 FYNNEI. V lost 7 bases, J lost 6 bases, and 19 bases lay in between. The CDR3 covers 14 residues. CDR3 region: CASNVLLSRGEQYF. For the CDR3, the DNA is TGTGCCAGCAACGTCCTTCTATCTCGGGGCGAGCAGTACTTC. The entire variable domain, with the rest obtained from reference TRBV2 and TRBJ2-7, is as follows: EPEVTQTPSHQVTQMGQEVILRCVPISNHLYFYWYRQILGQKVEFLVSFYNNEISEKSEIFDDQFSVERPDGSNFTLKIRSTKLEDSAMYFCASNVLLSRGEQYFGPGTRLTVT.

The chain is built from TRBV19 and TRBJ2-7; D unclear. Germline V gene data show CDR1 as LNHDA and CDR2 as SQIVND (reference sequence). Trimming removed 6 bases from V and 0 bases from J, with 15 bases in between. This CDR3 is built from 15 residues. This CDR3 reads CASSRSGPPSYEQYF. Here the CDR3 DNA reads TGTGCCAGTAGCCGATCTGGGCCACCCTCCTACGAGCAGTACTTC.

The chain has TRBV19 and TRBJ1-3; D is unclear. Trimming cost V 5 bases and J 0 bases, with 11 bases left between them. This CDR3 spans 15 amino acids. CDR1 and CDR2 from the germline V gene are LNHDA and SQIVND (reference sequence). The CDR3 here is CASSSHSSSGNTIYF. The CDR3 bases are TGTGCCAGTAGTTCCCACTCGTCCTCTGGAAACACCATATATTTT.

V usage is TRBV3-1 (or the pseudogene TRBV3-2) and J usage is TRBJ1-1; D remains unclear. Looked up from germline, CDR1 is LGHDT and CDR2 is YNNKEL (reference sequence). Deletions cut 7 bases from V and 1 base from J, with 13 bases between. The CDR3 is made up of 14 amino acids. CDR3 region: CASTRGAENTEAFF. The CDR3 nucleotides are TGTGCCAGCACCCGGGGAGCGGAGAACACTGAAGCTTTCTTT.

The sample holds a few counts of this clone. At one boundary the junction diverges from the germline segment, which might be a read error. CDR3: CASSYSTQGYGQYF. CDR3 DNA: TGTGCCAGCAGTTACTCGACCCAGGGGTACGGGCAGTACTTC. The genes are TRBV6-5 and TRBJ2-7; tentative D call: TRBD1 (6 bases). This CDR3 contains 14 residues. Germline V gives CDR1 MNHEY, CDR2 SVGAGI.

The rearrangement uses TRBV5-1 and TRBJ2-7; TRBD2 matches 7 bases. Germline CDR1 reads SGHRS; CDR2 reads YFSETQ. CDR3 length equals 16 residues. The J segment lost 2 bases and the V segment lost 0 bases, leaving 8 bases of the junction unmatched. CDR3 residues: CASSLAASGRPYEQYF. CDR3 nucleotides: TGCGCCAGCAGCTTGGCGGCTAGCGGCCGTCCCTACGAGCAGTACTTC.

This clone has only one observation. This chain links TRBV12-3 or TRBV12-4 with TRBJ2-3, with a weak D call TRBD2 (5 bases). This CDR3 comprises 13 residues. The V end was cut by 6 bases, the J end by 4 bases, with 11 bases between. The CDR3, as DNA: TGTGCCAGCAGCCTTAGGGAGTCAGATACGCAGTATTTT. Translation gives CASSLRESDTQYF.

This CDR3 is CASSPGLASYNEQFF. The DNA for the CDR3 is TGTGCCAGCAGCCCGGGACTCGCGAGCTACAATGAGCAGTTCTTC. V gene TRBV28 combines with J gene TRBJ2-1; a possible D gene is TRBD2 (6 bases). Trimming took 6 bases from V and 3 from J, leaving 15 bases between them. The CDR3 has 15 amino acids. The germline V gene has CDR1 MDHEN and CDR2 SYDVKM.

This clone was seen more than once but under ten times. The chain couples TRBV28 to TRBJ2-1; D gene ambiguous. The CDR3 spans 13 residues. CDR1 is MDHEN, CDR2 SYDVKM, per germline. The V and J ends lost 6 bases and 6 bases respectively, with 12 bases between them. This CDR3 is CASSGEGLNEQFF. The CDR3 DNA reads TGTGCCAGCAGCGGAGAAGGCCTCAATGAGCAGTTCTTC.

The J gene is TRBJ1-1, the V gene TRBV6-5; 8 bases line up with TRBD1. Germline trimming cut 6 bases from V and 4 bases from J; bases unmatched to any gene: 7. From germline, CDR1 is MNHEY and CDR2 SVGAGI. The CDR3 consists of 14 residues. CDR3 sequence: CASSRKQGGTEAFF. CDR3 nucleotides: TGTGCCAGCAGCCGTAAACAGGGGGGCACTGAAGCTTTCTTT.

V usage is TRBV11-2 and J usage is TRBJ2-3, with TRBD2 matching 7 bases. From germline, CDR1 is SGHAT and CDR2 FQNNGV. The CDR3 length is 15 residues. Trimming took 1 base from V and 0 from J; bases not matched to a gene: 1. The CDR3 reads CASSLGSGSTDTQYF. In DNA form, the CDR3 reads TGTGCCAGCAGCTTAGGTAGCGGGAGCACAGATACGCAGTATTTT.

The chain combines TRBV27 with TRBJ2-7; 10 bases map to TRBD2. V was clipped by 6 bases and J by 0 bases; unmatched bases: 5. This CDR3 has 15 amino acids. The germline CDR1 and CDR2 sequences are MNHEY and SMNVEV (reference sequence). Written as DNA, the CDR3 is TGTGCCAGCAGACCACCTAGCGGGAGCTCCTACGAGCAGTACTTC. It encodes CASRPPSGSSYEQYF.

V is TRBV7-3 and J is TRBJ1-3, with TRBD1 matching 10 bases. CDR3 length: 13 amino acids. Germline loops: CDR1 SGHTA, CDR2 FQGTGA. Trimming removed 5 bases from V and 8 bases from J; junction bases left unmatched: 3. The DNA for the CDR3 is TGTGCCAGCAGCCCGGGACAGGGGCACACCATATATTTT. Protein: CASSPGQGHTIYF.

This clone was seen a few times. The CDR3 loop is CASRSGGRNTEAFF. The CDR3 coding sequence is TGTGCCAGCAGGAGCGGGGGCCGGAACACTGAAGCTTTCTTT. This sequence joins TRBV6-5 and TRBJ1-1; the D gene is possibly TRBD1 (6 bases). Germline CDR1 MNHEY, CDR2 SVGAGI. Trimming stripped 6 bases from V and 1 base from J, with 12 bases between. The CDR3 consists of 14 residues.

J is TRBJ2-3 and V is TRBV24-1, with D uncertain. The germline V and J ends were trimmed by 1 base and 2 bases, with 12 bases remaining between them. Germline-derived CDR1 and CDR2 are KGHDR and SFDVKD. The length of the CDR3 is 16 residues. The CDR3 loop is CATSDFAAETTDTQYF. The CDR3 region has the DNA TGTGCCACCAGTGATTTCGCCGCGGAGACCACAGATACGCAGTATTTT.

This sequence joins TRBV30 and TRBJ1-1; D remains unclear. The CDR3 runs 12 residues. Germline V gives CDR1 GTSNPN, CDR2 SVGIG (reference sequence). The V end lost 4 bases, the J end lost 7 bases, and 13 bases lay between the germline ends. CDR3 sequence: CAWIGVVGEAFF. CDR3 bases: TGTGCCTGGATTGGTGTAGTCGGTGAAGCTTTCTTT.

The chain carries TRBV2 and TRBJ2-7; tentatively, D is TRBD1 (6 bases). The germline gives CDR1 SNHLY, CDR2 FYNNEI. The length of the CDR3 is 11 residues. V lost 3 bases and J 6 bases, leaving 6 bases between the germline ends. CDR3 bases: TGTGCCAGCAGTGACAGGGGCGAGCAGTACTTC. Amino acid sequence: CASSDRGEQYF.

This clone was found once. J is TRBJ1-1 and V is TRBV27; 12 bases fit TRBD1. From germline, CDR1 is MNHEY and CDR2 SMNVEV (reference sequence). CDR3 size: 17 residues. Trimming cost V 2 bases and J 4 bases; bases outside gene matches: 8. The CDR3, as DNA: TGTGCCAGCAGTTTAAGGGGACAGGGGGCGCGGACCACTGAAGCTTTCTTT. Translated: CASSLRGQGARTTEAFF.

The rearrangement links TRBV6-6 to TRBJ1-5, with 8 bases that match TRBD1. The trim removed 6 bases at V and 5 bases at J, leaving 9 bases unmatched. This CDR3 region has 15 residues. The germline gives CDR1 MNHNY, CDR2 SVGAGI (reference sequence). The CDR3, as DNA: TGTGCCAGCAGGGAGGACAGGGAGTACGATCAGCCCCAGCATTTT. Protein product: CASREDREYDQPQHF.

This chain uses TRBV2 with TRBJ2-7; TRBD2 is a possible D gene (6 bases). Germline V gene sequence: CDR1 SNHLY, CDR2 FYNNEI. CDR3 length: 15 amino acids. V gave up 3 bases and J gave up 6 bases, with 18 bases separating them. Here the CDR3 DNA reads TGTGCCAGCAGTGAGTCGTGGAGGGGCCGGATCGAGCAGTACTTC. Translating it yields CASSESWRGRIEQYF.

This clone came up a few times. In DNA form, the CDR3 reads TGCGCCAGCAGCCAAGTCCCGTTGACTAGCGGGTTACACTACGAGCAGTACTTC. This translates into CASSQVPLTSGLHYEQYF. The chain uses TRBV4-1 and TRBJ2-7; TRBD2 agrees at 10 bases. With V trimmed by 1 base and J by 3 bases, 12 bases remained unmatched. Germline CDR1 is MGHRA and CDR2 is YSYEKL. The CDR3 extends over 18 amino acids.

The chain recombines TRBV6-2 or TRBV6-3 with TRBJ2-1; TRBD2 matches at 8 bases. J lost 9 bases, V lost 5 bases, and 12 bases had no gene match. CDR3 length equals 15 residues. Germline values: CDR1 MNHEY, CDR2 SVGEGT. The CDR3 DNA reads as TGTGCCAGCAGTGCCCCCCGCGGGGCGGGGGGTGAGCAGTTCTTC. Translation: CASSAPRGAGGEQFF.

The chain combines TRBV7-3 with TRBJ2-1, with 9 bases aligning to TRBD1. The CDR3 runs 15 residues. Germline V gives CDR1 SGHTA, CDR2 FQGTGA. Trimming removed 4 bases from V and 7 bases from J; junction bases left unmatched: 8. CDR3 protein: CASSSDRGGFNEQFF. CDR3 bases: TGTGCCAGCAGCTCGGACAGGGGCGGATTTAATGAGCAGTTCTTC.

The V call is TRBV7-6, the J call TRBJ2-3; TRBD2 is a possible D gene (6 bases). Germline lookup yields CDR1 SGHVS and CDR2 FNYEAQ. Between the trimmed V and J ends, which lost 5 bases and 5 bases, there was a span of 8 bases. The CDR3 spans 12 residues. Here the CDR3 DNA reads TGTGCCAGCAGCCCTAGCGTAGATACGCAGTATTTT. It encodes CASSPSVDTQYF. The variable domain in full, with the rest retrieved from reference TRBV7-6 and TRBJ2-3, is GAGVSQSPRYKVTKRGQDVALRCDPISGHVSLYWYRQALGQGPEFLTYFNYEAQQDKSGLPNDRFSAERPEGSISTLTIQRTEQRDSAMYRCASSPSVDTQYFGPGTRLTVL.